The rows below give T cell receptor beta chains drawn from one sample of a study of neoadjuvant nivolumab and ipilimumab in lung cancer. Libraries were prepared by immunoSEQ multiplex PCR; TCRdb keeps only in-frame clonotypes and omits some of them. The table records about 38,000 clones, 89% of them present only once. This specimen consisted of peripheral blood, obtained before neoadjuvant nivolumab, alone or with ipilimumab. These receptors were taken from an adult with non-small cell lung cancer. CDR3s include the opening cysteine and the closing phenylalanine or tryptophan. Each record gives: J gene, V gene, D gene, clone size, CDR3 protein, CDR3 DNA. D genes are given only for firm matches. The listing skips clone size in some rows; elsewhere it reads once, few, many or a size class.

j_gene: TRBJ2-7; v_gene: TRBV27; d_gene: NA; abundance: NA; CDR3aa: CASRRQITSYEQYF; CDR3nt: TGTGCCAGCAGGAGACAAATAACCTCCTACGAGCAGTACTTC
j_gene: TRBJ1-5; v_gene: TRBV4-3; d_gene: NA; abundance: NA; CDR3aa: CASSQDRGLIGNQPQHF; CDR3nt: TGCGCCAGCAGCCAAGATCGGGGCCTCATTGGCAATCAGCCCCAGCATTTT
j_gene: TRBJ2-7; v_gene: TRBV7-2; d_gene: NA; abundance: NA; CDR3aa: CASGMAYEQYF; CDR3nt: TGTGCCAGCGGTATGGCCTACGAGCAGTACTTC
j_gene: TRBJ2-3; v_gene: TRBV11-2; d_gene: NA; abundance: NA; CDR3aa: CASSFDPSSLTDTQYF; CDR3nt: TGTGCCAGCAGCTTTGATCCTAGCTCTCTGACAGATACGCAGTATTTT
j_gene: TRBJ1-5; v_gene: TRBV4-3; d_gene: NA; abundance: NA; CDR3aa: CASSRVLGGQPQHF; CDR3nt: TGCGCCAGCAGCCGGGTACTGGGGGGTCAGCCCCAGCATTTT
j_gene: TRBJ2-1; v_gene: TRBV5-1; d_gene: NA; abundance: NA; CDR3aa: CASSGIQGGGYNEQFF; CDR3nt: TGCGCCAGCAGTGGGATTCAGGGTGGAGGGTACAATGAGCAGTTCTTC
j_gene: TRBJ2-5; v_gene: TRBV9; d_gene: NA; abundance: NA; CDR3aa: CASSAAGTLGQETQYF; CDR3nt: TGTGCCAGCAGCGCCGCCGGGACTTTGGGCCAAGAGACCCAGTACTTC
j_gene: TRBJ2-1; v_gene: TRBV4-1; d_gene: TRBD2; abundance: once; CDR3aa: CASSQDGGLAADEQFF; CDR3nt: TGCGCCAGCAGCCAAGATGGCGGACTAGCGGCGGATGAGCAGTTCTTC
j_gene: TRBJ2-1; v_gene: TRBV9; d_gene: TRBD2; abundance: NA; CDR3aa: CASSVVIAGANEQFF; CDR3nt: TGTGCCAGCAGCGTAGTAATAGCGGGAGCTAATGAGCAGTTCTTC
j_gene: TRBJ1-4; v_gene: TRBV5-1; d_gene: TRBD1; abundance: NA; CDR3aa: CASSTGDTNEKLFF; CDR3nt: TGCGCCAGCAGCACAGGGGACACTAATGAAAAACTGTTTTTT
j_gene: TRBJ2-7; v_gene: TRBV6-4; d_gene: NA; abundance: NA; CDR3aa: CASSDGGGARSYEQYF; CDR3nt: TGTGCCAGCAGTGATGGTGGGGGGGCCCGGTCCTACGAGCAGTACTTC
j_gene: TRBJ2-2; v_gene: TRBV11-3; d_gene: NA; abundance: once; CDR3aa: CASSPSRGTGELFF; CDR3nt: TGTGCCAGCAGCCCGAGTCGGGGTACCGGGGAGCTGTTTTTT
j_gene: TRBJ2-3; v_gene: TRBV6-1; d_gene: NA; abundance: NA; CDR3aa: CASSEIASTDTQYF; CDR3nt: TGTGCCAGCAGTGAAATAGCGAGCACAGATACGCAGTATTTT
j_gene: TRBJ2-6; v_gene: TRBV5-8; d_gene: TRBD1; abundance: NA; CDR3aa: CASSSEITGASGANVLTF; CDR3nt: TGTGCCAGCAGCTCCGAAATTACAGGGGCCTCTGGGGCCAACGTCCTGACTTTC
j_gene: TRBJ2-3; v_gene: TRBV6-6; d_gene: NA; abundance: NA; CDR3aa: CASSGVGSGLQYF; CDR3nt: TGTGCCAGCAGTGGGGTGGGGTCGGGCCTACAGTATTTT
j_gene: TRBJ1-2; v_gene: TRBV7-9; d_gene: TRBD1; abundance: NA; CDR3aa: CASSPPGTGGWGYTF; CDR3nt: TGTGCCAGCAGCCCGCCCGGGACAGGGGGTTGGGGCTACACCTTC
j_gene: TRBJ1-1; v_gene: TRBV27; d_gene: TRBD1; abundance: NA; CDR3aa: CASTGQGPNTEAFF; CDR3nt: TGTGCCAGCACCGGACAGGGCCCGAACACTGAAGCTTTCTTT
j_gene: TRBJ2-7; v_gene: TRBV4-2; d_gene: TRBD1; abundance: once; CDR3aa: CASSRDRGREQYF; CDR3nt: TGTGCCAGCAGCCGGGACAGGGGGCGAGAGCAGTACTTC
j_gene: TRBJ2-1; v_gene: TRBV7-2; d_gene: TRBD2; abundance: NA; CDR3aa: CASSSRGTSGRGGWEQFF; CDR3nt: TGTGCCAGCAGCTCCCGCGGGACTAGCGGGAGAGGCGGGTGGGAGCAGTTCTTC
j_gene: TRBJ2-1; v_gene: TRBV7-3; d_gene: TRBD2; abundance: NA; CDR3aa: CASSATSGRTNEQFF; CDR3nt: TGTGCCAGCAGCGCCACTAGCGGGAGGACCAATGAGCAGTTCTTC
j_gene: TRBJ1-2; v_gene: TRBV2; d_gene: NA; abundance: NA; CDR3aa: CASRGAVNYGYTF; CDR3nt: TGTGCCAGCAGAGGGGCCGTTAACTATGGCTACACCTTC
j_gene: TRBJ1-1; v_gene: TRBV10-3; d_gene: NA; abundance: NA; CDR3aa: CAISRDAGVPETSEAFF; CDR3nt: TGTGCCATCAGTAGGGACGCTGGGGTGCCAGAAACCTCTGAAGCTTTCTTT
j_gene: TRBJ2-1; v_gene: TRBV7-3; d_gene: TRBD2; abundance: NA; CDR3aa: CASSIRTSDEQFF; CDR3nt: TGTGCCAGCAGCATCCGGACTAGCGATGAGCAGTTCTTC
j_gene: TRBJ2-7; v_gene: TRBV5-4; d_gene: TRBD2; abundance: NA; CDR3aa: CASSLTGLAGGPSNEQYF; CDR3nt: TGTGCCAGTAGCTTGACGGGACTAGCGGGAGGGCCGAGCAACGAGCAGTACTTC
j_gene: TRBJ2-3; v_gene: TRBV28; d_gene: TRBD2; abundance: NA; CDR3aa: CASSPSSGLAGGLAQYF; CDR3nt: TGTGCCAGCAGTCCTTCCAGCGGACTAGCGGGAGGGCTAGCGCAGTATTTT
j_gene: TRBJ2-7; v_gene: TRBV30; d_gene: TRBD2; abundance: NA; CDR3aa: CAWSIAGGYEQYF; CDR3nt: TGTGCCTGGAGTATTGCGGGAGGTTACGAGCAGTACTTC
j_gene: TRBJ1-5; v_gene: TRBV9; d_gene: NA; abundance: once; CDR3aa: CASSVAGDSNQPQHF; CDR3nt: TGTGCCAGCAGCGTAGCAGGTGATAGCAATCAGCCCCAGCATTTT
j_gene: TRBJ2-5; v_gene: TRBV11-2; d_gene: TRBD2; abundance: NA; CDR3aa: CASSLGSASGSSETQYF; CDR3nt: TGTGCCAGCAGCTTAGGATCGGCTAGCGGGAGTTCGGAGACCCAGTACTTC
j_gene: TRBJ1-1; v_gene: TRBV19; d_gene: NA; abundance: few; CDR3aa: CASSTSGTGEAFF; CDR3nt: TGTGCCAGTAGTACCTCCGGGACGGGCGAAGCTTTCTTT
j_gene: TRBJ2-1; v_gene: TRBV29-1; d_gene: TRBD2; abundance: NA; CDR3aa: CSVVSGSNEQFF; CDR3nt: TGCAGCGTTGTTAGCGGGAGCAATGAGCAGTTCTTC
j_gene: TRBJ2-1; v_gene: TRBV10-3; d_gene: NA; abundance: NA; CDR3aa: CATYGPESGNEQFF; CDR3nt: TGTGCCACTTATGGCCCCGAGAGTGGCAATGAGCAGTTCTTC
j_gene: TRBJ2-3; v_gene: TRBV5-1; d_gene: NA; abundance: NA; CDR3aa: CASSLMSVTDGDTQYF; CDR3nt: TGCGCCAGCAGCTTGATGAGTGTGACGGATGGAGATACGCAGTATTTT
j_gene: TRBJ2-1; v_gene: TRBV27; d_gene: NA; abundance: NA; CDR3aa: CASSLDRSTSSYNEQFF; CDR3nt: TGTGCCAGCAGTTTAGATAGGTCGACGAGCTCCTACAATGAGCAGTTCTTC